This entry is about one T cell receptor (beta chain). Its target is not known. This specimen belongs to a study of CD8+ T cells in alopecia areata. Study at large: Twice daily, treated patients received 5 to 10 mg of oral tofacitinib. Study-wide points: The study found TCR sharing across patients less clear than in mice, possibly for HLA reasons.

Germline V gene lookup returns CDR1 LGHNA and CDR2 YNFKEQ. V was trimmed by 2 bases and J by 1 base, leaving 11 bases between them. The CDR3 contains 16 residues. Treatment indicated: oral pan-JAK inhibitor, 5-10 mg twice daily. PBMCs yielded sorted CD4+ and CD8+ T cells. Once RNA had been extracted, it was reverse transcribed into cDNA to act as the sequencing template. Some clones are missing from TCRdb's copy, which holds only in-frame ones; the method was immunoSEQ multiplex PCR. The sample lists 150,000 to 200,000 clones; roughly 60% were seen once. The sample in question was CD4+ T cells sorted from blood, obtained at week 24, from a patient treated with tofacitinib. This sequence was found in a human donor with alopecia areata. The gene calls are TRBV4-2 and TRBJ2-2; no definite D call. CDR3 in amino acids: CASSQMGSVNTGELFF. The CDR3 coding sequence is TGTGCCAGCAGCCAAATGGGCAGCGTGAACACCGGGGAGCTGTTTTTT.